This T cell receptor beta chain stems from a study of response to subunit inactivated influenza vaccine. TCRdb fed the RT-PCR reads into MiXCR, producing one record per CDR3 protein. This table has 250,000 to 350,000 distinct CDR3 sequences, 20% to 25% appearing once. Germline CDR1 reads DFQATT; CDR2 reads SNEGSKA (reference sequence). Trimming took 6 bases from V and 2 from J, leaving 14 bases between them. This CDR3 is built from 13 residues. This receptor was obtained from a man aged 45-69 years who received an inactivated influenza vaccine. The chain employs TRBV20-1 and TRBJ2-7, with a possible D match to TRBD1 (6 bases). This specimen consisted of PBMCs from blood, obtained less than 22 months after vaccination. CDR3 bases: TGCAGTGCCCCGATGGGGGCCGCCTACGAGCAGTACTTC. Translated, it gives CSAPMGAAYEQYF.